One T cell receptor beta chain is described in this entry. This CDR3 is 15 amino acids long. Germline V gene lookup returns CDR1 DFQATT and CDR2 SNEGSKA (reference sequence). The J segment lost 2 bases and the V segment lost 3 bases, leaving 8 bases of the junction unmatched. The data are from a study of blood T cell repertoires in COVID-19. Profiled with immunoSEQ multiplex PCR; TCRdb holds only in-frame clones, not every one. This sample has 150,000 to 200,000 clones, with 70% to 90% found just once. This TCR was recovered from a man between 65 and 85 years old with active or convalescent COVID-19. This sequence joins TRBV20-1 and TRBJ2-3; 7 bases are a match to TRBD2. Source material: peripheral blood. The CDR3 protein is CSASLLAVDTDTQYF. DNA of the CDR3: TGCAGTGCTAGTCTTCTAGCGGTGGACACAGATACGCAGTATTTT.